The 5 T cell receptor beta chains below come from one sample, sequenced in a study of blood T cell repertoires in COVID-19. Clones were sequenced by immunoSEQ multiplex PCR, and TCRdb holds only the in-frame ones, with some missing. The sample yields around 330,000 clones, roughly 85% seen once. The sample was PBMCs or T cells enriched from blood (not recorded which). These receptor sequences come from a young woman who had been exposed to COVID-19.

The rearrangement joins TRBV6-5 to TRBJ1-6, with a possible D match to TRBD1 (5 bases). The germline CDR1 and CDR2 sequences are MNHEY and SVGAGI. The CDR3 has 13 residues. Trimming removed 6 bases at V and 11 bases at J, with 14 bases between. CDR3 residues: CASRPRPGTPLHF. CDR3 nucleotides: TGTGCCAGCAGGCCCCGCCCAGGGACACCCCTCCACTTT.

V is TRBV7-6 and J is TRBJ1-3, with no clear D. There are 15 residues in the CDR3. The V end was cut by 1 base, the J end by 0 bases, with 7 bases between. The V gene's germline CDR1 is SGHVS and CDR2 FNYEAQ. CDR3 sequence: CASSLDRDSGNTIYF. The CDR3 bases are TGTGCCAGCAGCTTAGACCGAGACTCTGGAAACACCATATATTTT.

The V and J genes are TRBV5-6 and TRBJ2-2; TRBD1 is a possible D gene (5 bases). The germline V and J ends were trimmed by 2 bases and 2 bases, with 13 bases remaining between them. This CDR3 has 16 amino acids. Germline V CDR1 and CDR2: SGHDT, YYEEEE. The chain's CDR3 is CASSFAQGKNTGELFF. As DNA, the CDR3 is TGTGCCAGCAGCTTTGCTCAGGGAAAAAACACCGGGGAGCTGTTTTTT.

This chain uses TRBV19 with TRBJ2-2; possible D gene TRBD2, 6 bases. Germline V gene lookup returns CDR1 LNHDA and CDR2 SQIVND (reference sequence). The CDR3 is 15 amino acids. V lost 6 bases, J lost 2 bases, and 13 bases lay in between. In nucleotides, the CDR3 is TGTGCCAGTAGAAGAGGACTAACCAACACCGGGGAGCTGTTTTTT. Its protein product is CASRRGLTNTGELFF.

The gene calls are TRBV30 and TRBJ1-3; TRBD1 matches 8 bases. Germline CDR1 GTSNPN, CDR2 SVGIG (reference sequence). This CDR3 is built from 13 residues. With V trimmed by 5 bases and J by 5 bases, 5 bases remained unmatched. CDR3 in amino acids: CAWSGGFRNTIYF. The CDR3, as DNA: TGTGCCTGGTCAGGGGGCTTTAGAAACACCATATATTTT.